The present T cell receptor (beta chain) was sequenced within a study of OX40 agonist ivuxolimab in advanced cancers. Points from the study as a whole: Doses of 0.1 to 3.0 mg/kg were accompanied by clonal expansion of CD4+ and CD8+ blood T cells by week 6. Fewer expanded clones were found on average in CD4+ than in CD8+ T cells.

Profiled with immunoSEQ multiplex PCR; TCRdb holds only in-frame clones, not every one. The sample carries 81,000 or so clones, 85% to 95% recorded once. CDR3 length: 12 residues. Germline-derived CDR1 and CDR2 are MNHNY and SVGAGI (reference sequence). V was cut by 7 bases and J by 4 bases, with 10 bases left in between. A word on this clone: What it recognizes is unknown.

The chain joins TRBV6-6 to TRBJ1-1, with D possibly matching TRBD1 (5 bases). The sequence came from an adult with an advanced solid tumor such as melanoma, head and neck, liver or kidney cancer. The sample in question was CD4+ or CD8+ T cells sorted from blood, obtained in a trial of the OX40 agonist ivuxolimab. Here the CDR3 DNA reads TGTGCCAGCACGGGCAGGGCCACTGAAGCTTTCTTT. Its translation: CASTGRATEAFF.